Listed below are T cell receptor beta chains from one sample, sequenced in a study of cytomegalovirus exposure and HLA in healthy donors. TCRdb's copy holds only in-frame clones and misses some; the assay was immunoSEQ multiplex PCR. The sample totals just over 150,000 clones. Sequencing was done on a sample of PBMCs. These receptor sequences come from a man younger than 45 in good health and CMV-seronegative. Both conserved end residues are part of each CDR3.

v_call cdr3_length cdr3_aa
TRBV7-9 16 CASSGPETTSTDTQYF
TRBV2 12 CASRPDNYEQYF
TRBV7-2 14 CASSPRGGSDTQYF
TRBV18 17 CASSPQSGVRTNTEAFF
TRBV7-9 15 CASSLMGTRDQPQHF
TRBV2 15 CASSESEPDNSPLHF
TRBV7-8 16 CASSLLGGNSYNEQFF
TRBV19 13 CASSSQGTHEQYF
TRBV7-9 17 CASSWTSGRFSTDTQYF
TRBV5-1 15 CASSPSLTGGNTIYF
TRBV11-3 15 CASSPEGQRLDTQYF
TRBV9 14 CASGGTGASYEQYF
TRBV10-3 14 CAISGLAASDEQYF
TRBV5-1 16 CASSPGRLVRTDTQYF
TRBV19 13 CASKDRAAYEQYF
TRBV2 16 CASSALTSGHTDTQYF